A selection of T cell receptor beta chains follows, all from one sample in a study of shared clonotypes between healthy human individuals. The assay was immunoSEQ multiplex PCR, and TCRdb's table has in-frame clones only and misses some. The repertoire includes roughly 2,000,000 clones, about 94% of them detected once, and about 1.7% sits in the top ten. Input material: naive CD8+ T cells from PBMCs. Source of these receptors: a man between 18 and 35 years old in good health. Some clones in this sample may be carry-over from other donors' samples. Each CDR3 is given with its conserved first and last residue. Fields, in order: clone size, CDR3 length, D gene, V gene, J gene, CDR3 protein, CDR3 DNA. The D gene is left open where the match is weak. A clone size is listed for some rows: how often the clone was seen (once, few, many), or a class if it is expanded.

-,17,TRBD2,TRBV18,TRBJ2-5,CASSPSRLAGHPETQYF,TGTGCCAGCTCACCATCGAGACTAGCGGGCCACCCAGAGACCCAGTACTTC
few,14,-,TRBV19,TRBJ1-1,CASRIRELNTEAFF,TGTGCCAGTAGGATACGGGAACTGAACACTGAAGCTTTCTTT
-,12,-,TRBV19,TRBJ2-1,CASSLVREEQFF,TGTGCCAGTAGTTTAGTGCGTGAGGAGCAGTTCTTC
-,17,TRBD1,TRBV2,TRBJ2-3,CASSATHRGMGTDTQYF,TGTGCCAGCAGTGCGACTCACAGGGGTATGGGCACAGATACGCAGTATTTT
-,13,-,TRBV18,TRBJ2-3,CASSQGRTDTQYF,TGTGCCAGCTCCCAAGGTCGGACAGATACGCAGTATTTT
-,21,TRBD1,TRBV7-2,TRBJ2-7,CASSLALGTGVFAGVFYEQYF,TGTGCCAGCAGCTTAGCCCTAGGGACAGGGGTGTTTGCGGGAGTCTTCTACGAGCAGTACTTC
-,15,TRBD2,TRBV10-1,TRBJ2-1,CASSVTSGRSNEQFF,TGCGCCAGCAGTGTGACTAGCGGGAGGTCCAATGAGCAGTTCTTC
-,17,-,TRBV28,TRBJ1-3,CASSLRDPQGFGNTIYF,TGTGCCAGCAGTCTGAGGGATCCTCAAGGGTTCGGAAACACCATATATTTT
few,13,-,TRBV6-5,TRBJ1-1,CASSYSRFTEAFF,TGTGCCAGCAGTTACTCGAGGTTCACTGAAGCTTTCTTT
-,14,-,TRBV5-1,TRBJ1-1,CASSLAFVGGEAFF,TGCGCCAGCAGCTTGGCCTTTGTTGGGGGAGAAGCTTTCTTT
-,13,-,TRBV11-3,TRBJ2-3,CASGLTSTDTQYF,TGTGCCAGCGGGTTGACTAGCACAGATACGCAGTATTTT
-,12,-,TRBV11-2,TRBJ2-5,CASSFVGETQYF,TGTGCCAGCAGCTTCGTCGGGGAGACCCAGTACTTC
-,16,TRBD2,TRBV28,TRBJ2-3,CASSFGGEGSTDTQYF,TGTGCCAGCAGTTTCGGAGGGGAGGGGAGCACAGATACGCAGTATTTT
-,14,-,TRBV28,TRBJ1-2,CASSSGTGLYGYTF,TGTGCCAGCAGTTCGGGAACAGGCCTATATGGCTACACCTTC
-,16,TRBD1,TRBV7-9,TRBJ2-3,CASSLQGTGRTDTQYF,TGTGCCAGCAGCCTTCAGGGGACAGGTCGCACAGATACGCAGTATTTT
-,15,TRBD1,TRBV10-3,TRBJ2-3,CAIKRDRDPPNTQYF,TGTGCCATCAAGCGGGACAGGGATCCGCCTAATACGCAGTATTTT
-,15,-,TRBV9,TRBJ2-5,CASSVGGKGQETQYF,TGTGCCAGCAGCGTAGGGGGGAAAGGGCAAGAGACCCAGTACTTC
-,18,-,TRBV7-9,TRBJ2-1,CASSTPGGRGSSYNEQFF,TGTGCCAGCAGCACCCCCGGTGGGCGGGGAAGCTCCTACAATGAGCAGTTCTTC
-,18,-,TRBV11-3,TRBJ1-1,CASSRHIWWTVMNTEAFF,TGTGCCAGCAGCCGCCATATCTGGTGGACGGTGATGAACACTGAAGCTTTCTTT
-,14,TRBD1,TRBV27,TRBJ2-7,CASSSGGSYYEQYF,TGTGCCAGCAGCTCAGGGGGCTCTTATTACGAGCAGTACTTC
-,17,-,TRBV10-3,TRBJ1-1,CAISENTGPRRNTEAFF,TGTGCCATCAGTGAAAATACCGGGCCCAGGAGGAACACTGAAGCTTTCTTT
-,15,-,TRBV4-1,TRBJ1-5,CASSPAGASNQPQHF,TGCGCCAGCAGCCCTGCAGGCGCCAGCAATCAGCCCCAGCATTTT
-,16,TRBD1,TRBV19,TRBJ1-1,CASSELPGQMNTEAFF,TGTGCCAGTAGCGAGCTACCGGGACAGATGAACACTGAAGCTTTCTTT
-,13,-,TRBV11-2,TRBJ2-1,CASSLVKGNEQFF,TGTGCCAGCAGCTTAGTTAAGGGTAATGAGCAGTTCTTC
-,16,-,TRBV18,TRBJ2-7,CASSPDGTQGTYEQYF,TGTGCCAGCTCACCGGACGGGACCCAGGGGACCTACGAGCAGTACTTC
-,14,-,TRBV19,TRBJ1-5,CAIPTGYSNQPQHF,TGTGCCATTCCGACAGGCTATAGCAATCAGCCCCAGCATTTT
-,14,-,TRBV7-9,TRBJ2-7,CASSLWDGDYEQYF,TGTGCCAGCAGCTTATGGGACGGGGACTACGAGCAGTACTTC
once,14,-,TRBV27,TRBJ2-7,CASSLRASSYEQYF,TGTGCCAGCAGTTTAAGGGCTAGCAGCTACGAGCAGTACTTC
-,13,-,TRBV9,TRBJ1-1,CASSVVPGQGAFF,TGTGCCAGCAGCGTAGTCCCGGGGCAGGGAGCTTTCTTT
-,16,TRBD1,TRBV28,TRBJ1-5,CASSWGRTGGNQPQHF,TGTGCCAGCAGTTGGGGACGGACAGGGGGCAATCAGCCCCAGCATTTT
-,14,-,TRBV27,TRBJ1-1,CASSLGSGGGEAFF,TGTGCCAGCAGTTTGGGGTCTGGGGGTGGTGAAGCTTTCTTT
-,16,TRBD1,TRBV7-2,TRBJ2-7,CASSLRRGTGSYEQYF,TGTGCCAGCAGCTTACGCCGGGGGACAGGGTCCTACGAGCAGTACTTC
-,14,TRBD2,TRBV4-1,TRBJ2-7,CASSQDRGSYEQYF,TGCGCCAGCAGCCAAGATCGCGGGAGCTACGAGCAGTACTTC
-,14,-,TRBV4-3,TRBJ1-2,CASSPGRANYGYTF,TGCGCCAGCAGCCCAGGACGGGCTAACTATGGCTACACCTTC
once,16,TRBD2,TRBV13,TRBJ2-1,CASSPRAASGNHEQFF,TGTGCCAGCAGCCCCAGGGCCGCTAGCGGGAACCATGAGCAGTTCTTC
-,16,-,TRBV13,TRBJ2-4,CASSPGTGLVKNIQYF,TGTGCCAGCAGCCCGGGGACGGGATTAGTCAAAAACATTCAGTACTTC
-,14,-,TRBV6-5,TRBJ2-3,CASSYASGADTQYF,TGTGCCAGCAGTTACGCGTCGGGGGCAGATACGCAGTATTTT
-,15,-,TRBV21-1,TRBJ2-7,CASSTTKQGSHEQYF,TGTGCCAGCAGCACAACAAAACAGGGGTCCCACGAGCAGTACTTC
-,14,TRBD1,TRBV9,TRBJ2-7,CASSISGQAWEQYF,TGTGCCAGCAGCATATCTGGACAGGCCTGGGAGCAGTACTTC
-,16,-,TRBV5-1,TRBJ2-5,CASSFAAEQYQETQYF,TGCGCCAGCAGCTTTGCCGCGGAGCAGTACCAAGAGACCCAGTACTTC
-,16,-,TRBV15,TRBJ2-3,CATSTRDLVDTDTQYF,TGTGCCACCAGCACCAGGGACCTGGTGGACACAGATACGCAGTATTTT
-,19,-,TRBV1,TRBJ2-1,CTSSQCSRVVAGEWNEQFF,TGCACCAGCAGCCAATGCAGCCGGGTAGTAGCGGGAGAATGGAATGAGCAGTTCTTC
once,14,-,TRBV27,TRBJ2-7,CASSLGHNGYEQYF,TGTGCCAGCAGTTTGGGACACAATGGCTACGAGCAGTACTTC
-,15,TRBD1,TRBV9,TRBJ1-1,CASSGHRGGGTEAFF,TGTGCCAGCAGCGGACACAGGGGTGGGGGAACTGAAGCTTTCTTT
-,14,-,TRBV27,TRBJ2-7,CASRPTGTRYEQYF,TGTGCCAGCAGACCCACGGGGACCCGCTACGAGCAGTACTTC
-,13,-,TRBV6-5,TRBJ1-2,CASSYPQGYGYTF,TGTGCCAGCAGTTACCCCCAGGGCTATGGCTACACCTTC
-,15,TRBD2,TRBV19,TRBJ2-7,CASRPGLAPSYEQYF,TGTGCCAGTCGACCGGGACTAGCGCCTTCCTACGAGCAGTACTTC
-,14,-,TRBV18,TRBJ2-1,CASSPGSGMNEQFF,TGTGCCAGCTCACCGGGGTCGGGGATGAATGAGCAGTTCTTC
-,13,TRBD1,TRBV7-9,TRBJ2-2,CARTGLNTGELFF,TGTGCCCGGACAGGGCTAAACACCGGGGAGCTGTTTTTT
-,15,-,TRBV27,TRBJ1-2,CASRGVWGEDYGYTF,TGTGCCAGCAGGGGCGTCTGGGGAGAGGACTATGGCTACACCTTC
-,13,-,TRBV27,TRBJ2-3,CASSLRGSDTQYF,TGTGCCAGCAGTTTGAGAGGCTCAGATACGCAGTATTTT
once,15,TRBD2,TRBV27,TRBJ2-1,CASSLGAGGYNEQFF,TGTGCCAGCAGTTTAGGGGCGGGAGGGTACAATGAGCAGTTCTTC
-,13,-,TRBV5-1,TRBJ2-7,CASSLSSAYEQYF,TGCGCCAGCAGCTTATCCTCGGCCTACGAGCAGTACTTC
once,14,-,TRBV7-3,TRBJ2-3,CASSPLWGTDTQYF,TGTGCCAGCAGCCCCCTGTGGGGAACAGATACGCAGTATTTT
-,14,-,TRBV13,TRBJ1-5,CASSFSRGNQPQHF,TGTGCCAGCAGCTTTTCCAGGGGCAATCAGCCCCAGCATTTT
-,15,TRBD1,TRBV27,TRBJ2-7,CASSLEGTGLDEQYF,TGTGCCAGCAGTTTAGAGGGGACAGGGCTTGACGAGCAGTACTTC
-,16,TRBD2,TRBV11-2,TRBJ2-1,CASSFVRLAGLPEQFF,TGTGCCAGCAGCTTCGTAAGACTAGCGGGATTGCCTGAGCAGTTCTTC
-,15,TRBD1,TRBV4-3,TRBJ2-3,CASSQGTGGTDTQYF,TGCGCCAGCAGCCAAGGGACAGGAGGCACAGATACGCAGTATTTT
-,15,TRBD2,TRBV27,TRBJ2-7,CASSFGREGYFEQYF,TGTGCCAGCAGTTTTGGGCGGGAGGGCTACTTCGAGCAGTACTTC